This T cell receptor beta chain derives from a study of T cells in Graves' hyperthyroidism and ophthalmopathy. Overall study findings and caveats: Before onset, by a median of around 6.1 months, the model predicted ophthalmopathy. Most expanded thyroid clonotypes above 0.001 recurred in blood.

Exclusion of patients followed from uncontrolled infection, other autoimmune disease, pregnancy or lactation. Details on this clonotype: The antigen remains unidentified.

This CDR3 has 14 residues. The germline V and J ends were trimmed by 7 bases and 6 bases, with 20 bases remaining between them. Germline V CDR1 and CDR2: SQVTM, ANQGSEA. Amplification targeted TCR beta CDR3 regions from RNA transcripts. First-round RT-PCR with HTBI primers amplified the TCR CDR3 region. TCRdb reprocessed the multiplex PCR reads via MiXCR and lists one record per CDR3 protein. The table has fewer than 650,000 distinct CDR3 sequences, 46% seen once. This chain uses TRBV29-1 with TRBJ2-3, with a possible D match to TRBD2 (5 bases). The clonotype originates from an adult woman with Graves' disease, either hyperthyroidism or ophthalmopathy (not recorded which). The source material was peripheral blood or thyroid tissue (not recorded which). The CDR3 nucleotides read TGCAGCGCCCGACCTCCTGCAGGAGGTGATACGCAGTATTTT. It is translated as CSARPPAGGDTQYF.